This TCR beta chain was sequenced in a study of beta chain features in type 1 diabetes. The isolated RNA, all of it, was reverse transcribed, so expressed TCRB transcripts were what got sequenced. The assay was immunoSEQ multiplex PCR, and TCRdb's table has in-frame clones only and misses some. The sample includes under 250,000 clones, 9.5% to 13% of them seen just once. This clone was recorded once. CDR3 length: 18 amino acids. Trimming cost V 1 base and J 4 bases, with 20 bases left between them. Germline lookup yields CDR1 SGHAT and CDR2 FQNNGV. This sequence originates from a man aged 18 to 29 in good health. Sequencing was done on a sample of central memory CD4+ T cells from blood. The chain employs TRBV11-2 and TRBJ2-1; possible D gene TRBD2, 6 bases. The CDR3 loop is CASSLGEASVTVYNEQFF. DNA for the CDR3: TGTGCCAGCAGCTTAGGGGAGGCTAGCGTAACGGTTTACAATGAGCAGTTCTTC.